Below, one T cell receptor (beta chain) is given with its context. This table comes from immunoSEQ multiplex PCR, and its TCRdb copy is limited to in-frame clones, with some not included. The profile covers over 120,000 clones, with around 81% appearing a single time and about 7.5% taken by the ten largest. The CDR3 is made up of 13 amino acids. Trimming cost V 1 base and J 4 bases, with 7 bases left between them. Germline CDR1 is SEHNR and CDR2 is FQNEAQ (reference sequence). This entry comes from a study of blood T cell repertoires in COVID-19. For the study at large: Donors in the United States, Italy and Spain gave samples during acute or convalescent COVID-19. From T cells, B-cell-depleted T cells, or PBMCs came the material, which was cDNA or gDNA.

The sample consisted of peripheral blood. J is TRBJ1-2 and V is TRBV7-9, with D possibly being TRBD1 (6 bases). The sequence derives from a human donor in a cohort sampled during active COVID-19. The CDR3 region has the DNA TGTGCCAGCAGCTTAGGACAGGTCTATGGCTACACCTTC. It encodes CASSLGQVYGYTF.